These 5 T cell receptor beta chains originate from one sample sequenced in a study of T cell responses to AZD1222 COVID-19 vaccine. Repertoires were generated with immunoSEQ multiplex PCR, while TCRdb's copy carries only in-frame clones and drops some. This table has under 150,000 clones, roughly 93% appearing once. Here the sequenced sample was peripheral blood, taken 28 days after the second AZD1222 dose. Receptors were obtained from an adult who received the AZD1222 COVID-19 vaccine.

CDR3 in amino acids: CASELGNEQFF. CDR3 nucleotide sequence: TGTGCCAGTGAATTGGGGAATGAGCAGTTCTTC. This sequence joins TRBV19 and TRBJ2-1; D not resolved. CDR3 size: 11 residues. Germline CDR1 and CDR2: LNHDA and SQIVND (reference sequence). The V end lost 8 bases, the J end lost 7 bases, and 9 bases lay between the germline ends.

The chain has TRBV27 and TRBJ1-5; TRBD1 agrees at 9 bases. Germline CDR1 MNHEY, CDR2 SMNVEV (reference sequence). This CDR3 is 14 amino acids long. Unmatched junction bases numbered 6, after V lost 6 bases and J lost 6 bases. In nucleotides, the CDR3 is TGTGCCAGCAGCCAACAGGGGGCGGGTCAGCCCCAGCATTTT. As protein: CASSQQGAGQPQHF.

The chain has TRBV7-2 and TRBJ2-1, with D tentatively TRBD1 (5 bases). Germline CDR1 SGHTA, CDR2 FQGNSA. The CDR3 covers 14 residues. V lost 3 bases and J 7 bases, leaving 13 bases between the germline ends. CDR3 bases: TGTGCCAGCAGCTTTGACAGCCGCCCGAATGAGCAGTTCTTC. Encoded protein: CASSFDSRPNEQFF.

The chain joins TRBV7-9 to TRBJ2-7; D possibly corresponds to TRBD2 (6 bases). From germline, CDR1 is SEHNR and CDR2 FQNEAQ (reference sequence). Trimming removed 2 bases from V and 2 bases from J, with 16 bases in between. This CDR3 spans 16 amino acids. CDR3 protein: CASSLIVGGPTYEQYF. The DNA of the CDR3 is TGTGCCAGCAGCTTAATTGTGGGAGGTCCGACCTACGAGCAGTACTTC.

The chain uses TRBV4-1 and TRBJ1-5; no definite D call. In germline, CDR1 is MGHRA, CDR2 YSYEKL. V lost 2 bases and J 5 bases, leaving 7 bases between the germline ends. CDR3 length equals 13 residues. This CDR3 reads CASSQMEHQPQHF. CDR3 sequence (DNA): TGCGCCAGCAGCCAAATGGAGCATCAGCCCCAGCATTTT.